Presented here are 10 T cell receptor beta chains from one specimen sequenced in a study of blood T cell repertoires in COVID-19. The data were produced by immunoSEQ multiplex PCR, yet TCRdb's version contains in-frame clones alone and is incomplete. The sample holds more than 85,000 clones, around three quarters seen once. The sample consisted of peripheral blood. The source of these receptors is a human donor in a cohort sampled during active or convalescent COVID-19.

The chain employs TRBV18 and TRBJ2-2, with D tentatively TRBD1 (6 bases). The CDR3 covers 15 residues. CDR1 is KGHSH, CDR2 LQKENI, per germline. The germline V and J ends were trimmed by 6 bases and 4 bases, with 15 bases remaining between them. As DNA, the CDR3 is TGTGCCAGCTCGGGACAAAAGGAATTCACCGGGGAGCTGTTTTTT. Its translation: CASSGQKEFTGELFF.

This clone was picked up a small number of times. The V gene is TRBV4-3, the J gene TRBJ1-2; a possible D gene is TRBD1 (5 bases). The CDR3 is 19 residues long. Trimming left V 0 bases short and J 5 bases short, with 25 bases between. Germline V lookup: CDR1 LGHNA, CDR2 YSLEER. In nucleotides, the CDR3 is TGCGCCAGCAGCCAAGATTGGGCCCCTGGGGTCCAGGGTGGATATGGCTACACCTTC. This gives the protein CASSQDWAPGVQGGYGYTF.

The chain is built from TRBV19 and TRBJ1-4, with 7 bases lining up with TRBD1. CDR3 length equals 15 residues. CDR1 and CDR2 from the germline V gene are LNHDA and SQIVND (reference sequence). V dropped 9 bases and J dropped 5; count of bases not matched to a gene: 12. CDR3 DNA sequence: TGTGCCAGCCTTAACCGACAGGGCAGGAATGAAAAACTGTTTTTT. This encodes CASLNRQGRNEKLFF.

This chain joins TRBV30 and TRBJ2-1, with 8 bases identical to TRBD1. Germline V gives CDR1 GTSNPN, CDR2 SVGIG (reference sequence). CDR3 length equals 13 residues. The V gene end was trimmed by 0 bases and the J gene end by 7 bases; junction bases not matched to a gene: 2. CDR3 DNA: TGTGCCTGGAGTGTACAGGGGGTGAATGAGCAGTTCTTC. The encoded protein is CAWSVQGVNEQFF.

This chain connects TRBV6-2 or TRBV6-3 to TRBJ1-1, with D possibly matching TRBD1 (6 bases). The CDR3 sequence is 14 residues long. The V gene lost 4 bases and the J gene lost 1 base, with 10 bases spanning the gap. Looked up from germline, CDR1 is MNHEY and CDR2 is SVGEGT. The CDR3 sequence: CASSSTGPNTEAFF. The CDR3 DNA reads as TGTGCCAGCAGTTCGACAGGACCGAACACTGAAGCTTTCTTT.

The chain uses TRBV9 and TRBJ2-3, with 9 bases matching TRBD2. Germline trimming cut 3 bases from V and 5 bases from J; bases unmatched to any gene: 7. The CDR3 runs 15 residues. In germline, CDR1 is SGDLS, CDR2 YYNGEE. The CDR3 loop reads CASSAATSGQDTQYF. The CDR3 DNA reads as TGTGCCAGCAGCGCAGCTACTAGCGGGCAAGATACGCAGTATTTT. Complete variable domain (other parts from reference TRBV9 and TRBJ2-3): DSGVTQTPKHLITATGQRVTLRCSPRSGDLSVYWYQQSLDQGLQFLIQYYNGEERAKGNILERFSAQQFPDLHSELNLSSLELGDSALYFCASSAATSGQDTQYFGPGTRLTVL.

J is TRBJ2-3 and V is TRBV5-1; D is possibly TRBD2 (6 bases). Germline CDR1 SGHRS, CDR2 YFSETQ. V lost 3 bases and J 9 bases, leaving 17 bases between the germline ends. This CDR3 has 14 amino acids. In nucleotides, the CDR3 is TGCGCCAGCAGCTCGTCCCGACTAGAGACGACGCAGTATTTT. Amino acid sequence: CASSSSRLETTQYF.

The chain is built from TRBV28 and TRBJ1-5; D is perhaps TRBD1 (6 bases). Per the germline V gene, CDR1 is MDHEN and CDR2 is SYDVKM. This CDR3 is 12 amino acids long. V lost 4 bases and J 11 bases, leaving 12 bases between the germline ends. The chain's CDR3 is CASSYRARAQHF. The CDR3 DNA follows: TGTGCCAGCAGTTACAGGGCCCGAGCCCAGCATTTT.

The chain joins TRBV2 to TRBJ1-4; 8 bases align to TRBD1. In germline, CDR1 is SNHLY, CDR2 FYNNEI. With V trimmed by 8 bases and J by 10 bases, 9 bases remained unmatched. This CDR3 region has 13 residues. This chain's CDR3 is CASLRTGKGKLFF. In DNA, the CDR3 is TGTGCCAGCCTTAGGACAGGGAAGGGAAAACTGTTTTTT.

The gene calls are TRBV5-1 and TRBJ1-2; no definite D call. The V end lost 0 bases, the J end lost 11 bases, and 8 bases lay between the germline ends. Germline V gene data show CDR1 as SGHRS and CDR2 as YFSETQ. The CDR3 consists of 11 residues. CDR3 region: CASSLGPSYTF. In DNA form, the CDR3 reads TGCGCCAGCAGCTTGGGGCCCTCGTACACCTTC.